The clone carrying this TCR beta chain showed up many times. The antigen is undetermined. Germline values: CDR1 SQVTM, CDR2 ANQGSEA. This CDR3 contains 13 residues. The junction had 8 bases not matched to a gene; V was cut back by 6 bases and J by 6 bases. This record belongs to a study of CD8 T cells in ankylosing spondylitis. Points from the study as a whole: Disease-linked clones bore a CD8+ phenotype and were relatively rare in peripheral blood. Several of the motif variants were reported before in synovial fluid and blood from reactive arthritis. Disease-linked clones reportedly showed significant enrichment in matched ankylosing spondylitis synovial fluid. Typical of ankylosing spondylitis blood, it appeared, was a TCR beta motif of under 10 highly homologous variants.

Scientists made TCR beta libraries using quantitative 5'-RACE with molecular barcodes. Using its own MiXCR run on the 5' RACE reads, TCRdb lists one record per CDR3 protein. Here the sample spans around 490,000 distinct CDR3 sequences, approximately 5% being singletons. V usage is TRBV29-1 and J usage is TRBJ2-1; 7 nucleotides match TRBD2. This receptor was obtained from a male donor with ankylosing spondylitis. Sequences were obtained from blood, either unsorted or a sorted T cell fraction (not recorded which). CDR3 bases: TGCAGCGTAGAGACTAGCTCTGTCAATGAGCAGTTCTTC. Its translation: CSVETSSVNEQFF.